Listed below are T cell receptor beta chains from one sample, sequenced in a study of shared clonotypes between healthy human individuals. Profiling relied on immunoSEQ multiplex PCR, and the TCRdb table lists in-frame clones only, not all of them. Of 450,000 to 650,000 clones in the sample, around three quarters are singletons; the top ten hold around 12%. Input material: PBMCs. The receptors stem from a woman aged 40 to 49 in good health. Some clones in this sample may be carry-over from other donors' samples. Both conserved end residues are part of each CDR3. The D gene is left open where the match is weak. Some rows have no size entry. The others give once, few or many, or a class for an expanded clone.

j_call d_call clone_size v_call cdr3_nt cdr3_aa
TRBJ1-5 NA few TRBV28 TGTGCCAGCAGTACTAACAGGGTAGGTAGGGATCAGCCCCAGCATTTT CASSTNRVGRDQPQHF
TRBJ1-2 NA NA TRBV7-9 TGTGCCAGCAGCTTACCCCGCATAAGTTATGGCTACACCTTC CASSLPRISYGYTF
TRBJ2-2 TRBD2 NA TRBV11-2 TGTGCCACTATCGGCGCGGGAGCTATGATCGGGGAGCTGTTTTTT CATIGAGAMIGELFF
TRBJ2-1 TRBD1 NA TRBV19 TGTGCCAGTAGTATTTGGGACAGGGGGAATGAGCAGTTCTTC CASSIWDRGNEQFF
TRBJ2-1 TRBD2 NA TRBV4-2 TGTGCCAGCAGCAACGGACTAGCGGGTTCTAATGAGCAGTTCTTC CASSNGLAGSNEQFF
TRBJ2-1 TRBD2 NA TRBV28 TGTGCCAGCAGTTCGGGGACTAGCGGGAGCCCCTTTTTCAATGAGCAGTTCTTC CASSSGTSGSPFFNEQFF
TRBJ2-2 NA NA TRBV5-1 TGCGCCAGCAGCTATCAGGGGAACGGGGAGCTGTTTTTT CASSYQGNGELFF
TRBJ2-1 TRBD1 NA TRBV28 TGTGCCAGCAGAAAACGTCGATGGGGACAGTACAATGAGCAGTTCTTC CASRKRRWGQYNEQFF
TRBJ2-7 TRBD1 NA TRBV5-1 TGCGCCAGCAGCTTGGAGATACAGGGGTACGAGCAGTACTTC CASSLEIQGYEQYF
TRBJ2-3 TRBD2 NA TRBV4-1 TGCGCCAGCAGCCAACTGGGACTAGCGGGAGGTCTAGTTGGCACAGATACGCAGTATTTT CASSQLGLAGGLVGTDTQYF
TRBJ1-5 NA NA TRBV4-2 TGTGCCAGCAGCCACCCCTTCGGGGGAGATAATCAGCCCCAGCATTTT CASSHPFGGDNQPQHF
TRBJ1-5 NA NA TRBV19 TGTGCCAGTAGTATAAATAGCGGCTCCGGGCCCCAGCATTTT CASSINSGSGPQHF
TRBJ2-7 TRBD2 few TRBV10-1 TGCGCCAGCCGGCCTAGCGGGAGTTACGAGCAGTACTTC CASRPSGSYEQYF
TRBJ1-4 NA once TRBV29-1 TGCAGCGTTGATCCGGCGGGAGATAATGAAAAACTGTTTTTT CSVDPAGDNEKLFF
TRBJ2-5 NA NA TRBV9 TGTGCCAGCAGCGTAGACGGCGGAGCGTACCAAGAGACCCAGTACTTC CASSVDGGAYQETQYF
TRBJ2-7 TRBD2 NA TRBV14 TGTGCCAGCAGACTAGCGGGAACGGGGGCCTACGAGCAGTACTTC CASRLAGTGAYEQYF
TRBJ2-7 TRBD1 NA TRBV5-5 TGTGCCAGCAGTCCGGGACAGGGGGCCTACGAGCAGTACTTC CASSPGQGAYEQYF
TRBJ2-5 NA NA TRBV4-2 TGTGCCAGCAGCCAGGAAACGGAGACCCAGTACTTC CASSQETETQYF
TRBJ2-7 NA NA TRBV10-3 TGTGCCATCAAACCCGCCCTAACAACCTACGAGCAGTACTTC CAIKPALTTYEQYF
TRBJ2-7 NA NA TRBV7-9 TGTGCCAGCAGCGCGCTAGGGGACTCCTACGAGCAGTACTTC CASSALGDSYEQYF
TRBJ2-4 NA few TRBV28 TGTGCCAGCAGTGGGGATGGAGCCAAAAACATTCAGTACTTC CASSGDGAKNIQYF
TRBJ2-1 NA NA TRBV4-2 TGTGCCAGCAGCCAAGATCCCACACTCATAAACTACAATGAGCAGTTCTTC CASSQDPTLINYNEQFF
TRBJ2-5 TRBD2 once TRBV4-1 TGCGCCAGCAGCCAAGTTAGGGGACTAGCGGGAGGGCCAGAAGAGACCCAGTACTTC CASSQVRGLAGGPEETQYF
TRBJ2-1 NA NA TRBV11-3 TGTGCCAGCAGCTTAAGTGGTTCCCGGGCGCGGGAGCAGTTCTTC CASSLSGSRAREQFF
TRBJ1-6 TRBD1 NA TRBV28 TGTGCCAGCAGCCCCTCCGGGACAGTTAATTCACCCCTCCACTTT CASSPSGTVNSPLHF
TRBJ2-5 NA once TRBV6-5 TGTGCCAGCAGTTACTCGCCTCCAGGGTGGGGGACCCAGTACTTC CASSYSPPGWGTQYF
TRBJ1-4 NA NA TRBV28 TGTGCCAGCACAACGGGGAATGGGGAAAAACTGTTTTTT CASTTGNGEKLFF
TRBJ2-7 NA NA TRBV27 TGTGCCAGCAACCGCAGGGACTCCTACGAGCAGTACTTC CASNRRDSYEQYF
TRBJ2-2 NA NA TRBV2 TGTGCCAGCAGCCGCGACCGCTCGAACACCGGGGAGCTGTTTTTT CASSRDRSNTGELFF
TRBJ1-4 NA NA TRBV2 TGTGCCAGCAAGTGGTCAGACTCTAATGAAAAACTGTTTTTT CASKWSDSNEKLFF
TRBJ1-2 NA NA TRBV11-2 TGTGCCAGCAGCTCCCCGTGGGGGTCGAGTGGCTACACCTTC CASSSPWGSSGYTF
TRBJ1-4 TRBD1 NA TRBV27 TGTGCCAGCAGTTTAGGACAGGCCCCTTCTAATGAAAAACTGTTTTTT CASSLGQAPSNEKLFF
TRBJ1-3 NA NA TRBV11-2 TGTGCCAGCAGGCCCTGGATCGTACCCCACACCTCTGGAAACACCATATATTTT CASRPWIVPHTSGNTIYF